This T cell receptor beta chain was found in a study of T cells expressing NK-cell markers. Study details: Investigators obtained TCR beta repertoires from sorted CD3+CD56+NKG2C+, CD3+CD56+NKG2C- and CD3+CD56-NKG2C+ T cells. Most of the eight sequenced donors were HCMV-seropositive; one was seronegative. Overall study findings and caveats: Nothing established the HCMV specificity of expanded NKG2C+ T cell clones.

For this clonotype: As yet, its antigen is unknown.

Germline CDR1 and CDR2: ENHRY and SYGVKD. The CDR3 has 16 residues. The TCR beta cDNA came from 5'RACE template switching with UMIs. TCRdb derives one entry per CDR3 protein from the 5' RACE reads, leaving out DNA. The specimen's table records some 300,000 distinct CDR3 sequences. The chain is built from TRBV10-3 and TRBJ2-3; TCRdb indicates TRBD1, and absent DNA this call remains unverified. The sample consisted of blood T cells: a sorted CD56 or NKG2C T cell subset, CD4+ or CD8+ T cells, or bulk PBMC T cells (not recorded which). The receptor was derived from a man between 18 and 35 years old in good health. The CDR3 is CATRDSLAGSTDTQYF.